This entry lists 16 T cell receptor beta chains sequenced from one sample in a study of T cells in Graves' hyperthyroidism and ophthalmopathy. Regions amplified from RNA transcripts were the TCR beta CDR3 regions. TCR CDR3 regions were first amplified by RT-PCR with HTBI primers. TCRdb passed the multiplex PCR reads through MiXCR, listing each CDR3 protein once. The sample yields approximately 410,000 distinct CDR3 sequences, roughly 15% seen once. Sequences were obtained from blood. These receptors all come from a young woman with Graves' hyperthyroidism.

In this sample, this clonotype turned up many times. The genes are TRBV20-1 and TRBJ2-7; TRBD2 aligns across 8 bases. Germline V gives CDR1 DFQATT, CDR2 SNEGSKA (reference sequence). V gave up 4 bases and J gave up 3 bases; unmatched junction bases: 11. The CDR3 loop spans 15 amino acids. The CDR3 region has the DNA TGCAGTGCTACCTCCCCAGCGGGAGCCAGCTACGAGCAGTACTTC. This codes for CSATSPAGASYEQYF.

This clonotype showed up many times. V usage is TRBV7-2 and J usage is TRBJ2-7; 9 bases agree with TRBD1. With V trimmed by 4 bases and J by 4 bases, 8 bases remained unmatched. CDR3 length: 15 residues. Germline V CDR1 and CDR2: SGHTA, FQGNSA. The CDR3 DNA reads TGTGCCAGCAGCTCCACAGGGGGCATCGGGTACGAGCAGTACTTC. Its protein is CASSSTGGIGYEQYF.

This clonotype was counted ten times or more. DNA for the CDR3: TGTGCCAGCAGCTCAAGCAGGGTTAGTCAGCCCCAGCATTTT. Its protein is CASSSSRVSQPQHF. The chain carries TRBV7-9 and TRBJ1-5; D perhaps matches TRBD1 (5 bases). From germline, CDR1 is SEHNR and CDR2 FQNEAQ (reference sequence). The CDR3 has 14 amino acids. Trimming removed 4 bases from V and 6 bases from J, with 13 bases in between.

J is TRBJ2-3 and V is TRBV11-3; perhaps TRBD2 as D (6 bases). Trimming removed 4 bases at V and 2 bases at J, with 13 bases between. This CDR3 has 15 amino acids. Germline CDR1 SGHNT, CDR2 YENEEA. In DNA, the CDR3 is TGTGCCAGCAGCTCACGGAGGGGACCCACAGATACGCAGTATTTT. This gives the protein CASSSRRGPTDTQYF.

There are many counts of this clonotype. The V call is TRBV3-1, the J call TRBJ2-3; D not certain. The germline gives CDR1 LGHDT, CDR2 YNNKEL (reference sequence). The CDR3 has 13 residues. V was shortened by 2 bases and J by 0 bases, with 3 bases between the two germline ends. This chain's CDR3 is CASSQSSTDTQYF. Here the CDR3 DNA reads TGTGCCAGCAGCCAATCCAGCACAGATACGCAGTATTTT.

This clonotype was observed many times. V gene TRBV12-3 or TRBV12-4 combines with J gene TRBJ2-1; 10 bases are a match to TRBD2. V dropped 5 bases and J dropped 8; count of bases not matched to a gene: 12. This CDR3 contains 16 residues. The CDR3 loop reads CASSPRTSGIVDEQFF. The CDR3 DNA follows: TGTGCCAGCAGTCCCAGGACTAGCGGCATTGTGGATGAGCAGTTCTTC.

This clonotype came up many times. The chain employs TRBV6-1 and TRBJ1-5; 8 positions match TRBD1. The V gene end was trimmed by 4 bases and the J gene end by 5 bases; junction bases not matched to a gene: 4. Germline V lookup: CDR1 MNHNS, CDR2 SASEGT. There are 14 residues in the CDR3. The chain's CDR3 is CASSVAGGDQPQHF. The CDR3 DNA follows: TGTGCCAGCAGTGTGGCAGGGGGCGATCAGCCCCAGCATTTT.

This clonotype was picked up a small number of times. The chain uses TRBV4-1 and TRBJ2-7, with D uncertain. V lost 3 bases and J lost 2, with 11 bases in between. This CDR3 region has 14 residues. Looked up from germline, CDR1 is MGHRA and CDR2 is YSYEKL. CDR3 nucleotide sequence: TGCGCCAGCAGCCAGTGGCCTATTACCTACGAGCAGTACTTC. The encoded protein is CASSQWPITYEQYF.

This clonotype was detected many times. The chain couples TRBV2 to TRBJ2-7, with 7 bases aligning to TRBD2. The CDR3 runs to 15 residues. Per germline, CDR1 SNHLY and CDR2 FYNNEI. J gave up 2 bases and V 3 bases, and 7 bases lay outside the gene matches. CDR3 in amino acids: CASSDGASGTYEQYF. The CDR3 coding sequence is TGTGCCAGCAGTGATGGGGCTAGCGGAACCTACGAGCAGTACTTC.

This clonotype showed up many times. The chain links TRBV20-1 to TRBJ2-4; D is uncertain. Germline loops: CDR1 DFQATT, CDR2 SNEGSKA (reference sequence). This CDR3 is built from 13 residues. V dropped 3 bases and J dropped 3 bases, with 9 bases sitting between them. Written as DNA, the CDR3 is TGCAGTGCTAGTGATCCCAGCAAAAACATTCAGTACTTC. Its protein is CSASDPSKNIQYF.

This clonotype was seen repeatedly, ten times or more. This chain connects TRBV29-1 to TRBJ2-3; D is ambiguous. Trimming removed 4 bases from V and 3 bases from J, with 8 bases in between. The CDR3 runs 12 residues. Per the germline V gene, CDR1 is SQVTM and CDR2 is ANQGSEA. For the CDR3, the DNA is TGCAGCGTTGGCCCCGGGACAGATACGCAGTATTTT. It encodes CSVGPGTDTQYF.

Many counts were recorded for this clonotype. CDR3 region: CASSFVAGSSYNEQFF. The DNA of the CDR3 is TGTGCCAGCAGCTTCGTAGCGGGGAGCTCCTACAATGAGCAGTTCTTC. The rearrangement joins TRBV7-2 to TRBJ2-1; TRBD2 aligns across 8 bases. Germline lookup yields CDR1 SGHTA and CDR2 FQGNSA. The CDR3 extends over 16 amino acids. V lost 3 bases to trimming and J lost 0 bases; unmatched junction nucleotides: 4.

This clonotype turned up a few times. This chain uses TRBV5-6 with TRBJ2-1; a weak D match, TRBD1 (5 bases). The CDR3 has 13 residues. Looked up from germline, CDR1 is SGHDT and CDR2 is YYEEEE. V was pared by 4 bases and J by 5 bases, with 10 bases between. The CDR3 sequence: CASSPMTDNEQFF. CDR3 sequence (DNA): TGTGCCAGCAGCCCAATGACAGACAATGAGCAGTTCTTC.

This clonotype has a count of ten or more. The chain is built from TRBV7-6 and TRBJ2-5; 7 nucleotides line up with TRBD2. Unmatched junction bases numbered 8, after V lost 1 base and J lost 6 bases. In germline, CDR1 is SGHVS, CDR2 FNYEAQ. The CDR3 runs to 15 residues. The CDR3 region has the DNA TGTGCCAGCAGCTTAGGGCCACTAGCGATTCAGACCCAGTACTTC. It yields the protein CASSLGPLAIQTQYF.

In this sample, this clonotype turned up many times. This chain links TRBV30 with TRBJ2-3, with 8 positions matching TRBD1. Germline-derived CDR1 and CDR2 are GTSNPN and SVGIG (reference sequence). Trimming took 6 bases from V and 2 from J; bases not matched to a gene: 4. This CDR3 is 13 amino acids long. The CDR3 is CACDRGLTDTQYF. The DNA of the CDR3 is TGTGCCTGTGACAGGGGCCTCACAGATACGCAGTATTTT.

This clonotype was recorded many times. Relative to the germline gene, one junction end is altered; a read error may explain this. The chain recombines TRBV20-1 with TRBJ1-2; D gene ambiguous. From germline, CDR1 is DFQATT and CDR2 SNEGSKA (reference sequence). CDR3 length: 13 amino acids. The CDR3 region is CSARAHKDYGYTF. CDR3 coding DNA: TGCAGTGCCAGAGCGCACAAAGACTATGGCTACACCTTC.